A selection of T cell receptor beta chains follows, all from one sample in a study of blood T cells in healthy people across ages. TCRdb called the 5' RACE reads again in MiXCR, with one record for every CDR3 protein. This sample carries roughly 1.7 million distinct CDR3 sequences, about 31% of them seen once, and the ten largest clones take approximately 10%. The sample was blood. These receptors all come from a woman aged 30 to 39 in good health. The CDR3 runs from the conserved cysteine through the conserved F or W. The order of the fields is CDR3 DNA, CDR3 protein, clone size, V gene, D gene, J gene. The D gene is left open where the match is weak. A row's size may be missing; if present it is once, few, many or a size class.

TGTGCCAGCAGTTCCGGGACAGGGGGTCGGACTGAAGCTTTCTTT | CASSSGTGGRTEAFF | few | TRBV27 | TRBD1 | TRBJ1-1
TGCAGTGCTAGCCCGACTAGCGGCGACCTCAATGAGCAGTTCTTC | CSASPTSGDLNEQFF | few | TRBV20-1 | TRBD2 | TRBJ2-1
TGTGCCAGCAGTGAATATCAGGGGTCTGATACGCAGTATTTT | CASSEYQGSDTQYF | few | TRBV25-1 | NA | TRBJ2-3
TGTGCCAGCAGATCAGGAGGGACAGGGGGCGGCTACACCTTC | CASRSGGTGGGYTF | few | TRBV7-9 | TRBD1 | TRBJ1-2
TGTGCCAGCAGTTTAGCAGGGGCCGGATTCGACGAGCAGTACTTC | CASSLAGAGFDEQYF | many | TRBV12-3/TRBV12-4 | NA | TRBJ2-7
TGTGCCATCAGTAACAGCAACAATCAGCCCCAGCATTTT | CAISNSNNQPQHF | NA | TRBV10-3 | NA | TRBJ1-5
TGCGCCAGCAGCCAAGACCCCGCGCGGGGCAGACAAGAGACCCAGTACTTC | CASSQDPARGRQETQYF | many | TRBV4-1 | NA | TRBJ2-5
TGTGCCAGCTCACTCGGGGAACGGTACAGGGTGAACGAGCAGTACTTC | CASSLGERYRVNEQYF | NA | TRBV18 | NA | TRBJ2-7
TGTGCCAGCAGCTTATTGATCCGGAACACTGAAGCTTTCTTT | CASSLLIRNTEAFF | NA | TRBV13 | NA | TRBJ1-1
TGTGCCAGCAGTTCTCTAAGCGGGGTCGATACGCAGTATTTT | CASSSLSGVDTQYF | NA | TRBV27 | TRBD2 | TRBJ2-3
TGTGCCATCAACGCCGGGACATCCGGGGGAGAAGAAAAACTGTTTTTT | CAINAGTSGGEEKLFF | few | TRBV10-3 | NA | TRBJ1-4
TGTGCCAGCAGTTTAGCTTACCCCTACAATGAGCAGTTCTTC | CASSLAYPYNEQFF | NA | TRBV28 | NA | TRBJ2-1
TGTGCCAGCAGTGAAGGTAGTTTTGAGCAGTTCTTC | CASSEGSFEQFF | NA | TRBV2 | NA | TRBJ2-1
TGTGCCAGCAGTGGGACTAACCTCTCCTACGAGCAGTACTTC | CASSGTNLSYEQYF | NA | TRBV6-2/TRBV6-3 | TRBD2 | TRBJ2-7
TGCGCCAGCAGCCAAGGAGACGGAGCAAATTCACCCCTCCACTTT | CASSQGDGANSPLHF | NA | TRBV4-1 | NA | TRBJ1-6
TGTGCCAGCAGCCATCGGACAGCTGATACTGAAGCTTTCTTT | CASSHRTADTEAFF | NA | TRBV3-1 | NA | TRBJ1-1
TGTGCCAGCAGCTTAATGGTCTACCGCACAGATACGCAGTATTTT | CASSLMVYRTDTQYF | few | TRBV7-2 | NA | TRBJ2-3
TGTGCCTGGAGTACAGGGACAGGGGTGAAGGGGGCCAACGTCCTGACTTTC | CAWSTGTGVKGANVLTF | few | TRBV30 | TRBD1 | TRBJ2-6
TGTGCCAGCCCCCGGGACATGGATTCACCCCTCCACTTT | CASPRDMDSPLHF | NA | TRBV2 | NA | TRBJ1-6
TGCAGTGCTAGGGATCCCGGTGGTAGCGGAATATACGAGCAGTACTTC | CSARDPGGSGIYEQYF | NA | TRBV20-1 | NA | TRBJ2-7
TGTGCCAGCAGCCCCTACTATGGGTACCAAGAGACCCAGTACTTC | CASSPYYGYQETQYF | few | TRBV7-2 | NA | TRBJ2-5
TGTGCCATCAGTGGGGCGGGACCCTCCTACGAGCAGTACTTC | CAISGAGPSYEQYF | NA | TRBV10-3 | NA | TRBJ2-7
TGTGCCTGGAGGATTACAGGGGGCGGCGACGAGCAGTACTTC | CAWRITGGGDEQYF | NA | TRBV30 | TRBD1 | TRBJ2-7
TGCGCCAGCAGCCCGCGCCGGGACGGTTCCTACGAGCAGTACTTC | CASSPRRDGSYEQYF | many | TRBV5-1 | NA | TRBJ2-7
TGTGCCAGCTCACCCGGGACAGGGCTAACAGATACGCAGTATTTT | CASSPGTGLTDTQYF | few | TRBV18 | TRBD1 | TRBJ2-3
TGTGCCACCAGCAGGGACCGTTACAATGAGCAGTACTTC | CATSRDRYNEQYF | NA | TRBV15 | NA | TRBJ2-5
TGTGCCATCAGTGAGTCGGGGACACCTTCCTACGAGCAGTACTTC | CAISESGTPSYEQYF | NA | TRBV10-3 | NA | TRBJ2-7
TGTGCCACCAGTCCGGGCCAAAGCCCCTACAATGAGCAGTTCTTC | CATSPGQSPYNEQFF | NA | TRBV24-1 | NA | TRBJ2-1
TGTGCCAGCAGTAATAGCGGGGGTAACTACGAGCAGTACTTC | CASSNSGGNYEQYF | few | TRBV2 | TRBD2 | TRBJ2-7
TGCGCCAGCAGCCAAGTTGCGGGGCTTCGAGCTAACTATGGCTACACCTTC | CASSQVAGLRANYGYTF | few | TRBV4-1 | NA | TRBJ1-2
TGTGCCAGCACCGGATGGACTTCGCGTGGCTACACCTTC | CASTGWTSRGYTF | NA | TRBV12-3/TRBV12-4 | NA | TRBJ1-2
TGTGCCAGCAGCGTAGATCCTCTACCGGCGGGAGGGAGGAATGAGCAGTTCTTC | CASSVDPLPAGGRNEQFF | NA | TRBV7-8 | TRBD2 | TRBJ2-1
TGTGCCAGCAGTTCCGTCGGACATCAGCCCCAGCATTTT | CASSSVGHQPQHF | NA | TRBV12-3/TRBV12-4 | NA | TRBJ1-5
TGTGCCAGCAGCTTAGACAGCCTGGATGAGCAGTTCTTC | CASSLDSLDEQFF | NA | TRBV7-2 | NA | TRBJ2-1
TGTGCCAGCAGTCCCCTTGGACTAGCGGCCACAGATACGCAGTATTTT | CASSPLGLAATDTQYF | NA | TRBV28 | TRBD2 | TRBJ2-3
TGCAGTGCTAGAAGGGACACTAACACTGAAGCTTTCTTT | CSARRDTNTEAFF | few | TRBV20-1 | NA | TRBJ1-1
TGTGCCAGCAGTTTACTTTCCCGAATTTTCAATCAGCCCCAGCATTTT | CASSLLSRIFNQPQHF | NA | TRBV6-4 | NA | TRBJ1-5
TGTGCCAGCAGTGAAAAGGGAAATCAGCCCCAGCATTTT | CASSEKGNQPQHF | NA | TRBV6-1 | NA | TRBJ1-5
TGCGGCGTGAACAGGGGTAGCGGCACTGAAGCTTTCTTT | CGVNRGSGTEAFF | few | TRBV20-1 | TRBD1 | TRBJ1-1
TGTGCCTGGAGCCCACCTTGGGACCGGGCCTACAATGAGCAGTTCTTC | CAWSPPWDRAYNEQFF | few | TRBV30 | NA | TRBJ2-1
TGTGCCAGCAGCTTAGACTATAGGCGCGGCAGGCCATCAGGGACCCAGTACTTC | CASSLDYRRGRPSGTQYF | NA | TRBV7-9 | NA | TRBJ2-5
TGCAGTGCTTTAGATAATTCACCCCTCCACTTT | CSALDNSPLHF | NA | TRBV20-1 | NA | TRBJ1-6
TGTGCCAGCAACCGACTAGCGGGGGGCAAAGATACGCAGTATTTT | CASNRLAGGKDTQYF | NA | TRBV27 | TRBD2 | TRBJ2-3
TGTGCCAGCAGCCCGGGACAGTGGGGTGGGGATGAGCAGTTCTTC | CASSPGQWGGDEQFF | NA | TRBV7-3 | TRBD1 | TRBJ2-1
TGTGCCAGCAGCTTAGGGGACAGGGGTGAGACGACCCAGTACTTC | CASSLGDRGETTQYF | few | TRBV7-9 | TRBD1 | TRBJ2-5
TGTGCCAGCAGTTTTGGGGGCCAGGGGGCGGGCGAGCAGTACTTC | CASSFGGQGAGEQYF | NA | TRBV5-6 | TRBD1 | TRBJ2-7
TGTGCCAGCAGGGCAGGGACGGCTTCCTACAATGAGCAGTTCTTC | CASRAGTASYNEQFF | few | TRBV6-6 | NA | TRBJ2-1
TGTGCCAGCAGTCCCGTACCCGGGACTAGCGGATTGCGAGCCAAAAACATTCAGTACTTC | CASSPVPGTSGLRAKNIQYF | few | TRBV7-8 | TRBD2 | TRBJ2-4